One sample yielded the 3 T cell receptor beta chains listed below, sequenced in a study of Tregs in tolerant kidney transplant recipients. Recipients received nonmyeloablative bone marrow transplants from related graft donors, with transient mixed chimerism. The protocol was immunoSEQ multiplex PCR, while the TCRdb copy is restricted to in-frame clones and leaves out a portion. The ten most abundant clones cover approximately 3.5% of a sample with 12,000 to 15,000 clones. The sequences come from CD4+ T cells from blood (PBMCs), collected 12 months after the transplant. The receptors derive from a human patient who received a combined kidney and bone marrow transplant. T cells may partly derive from the graft donor.

This clone counts as medium-sized by frequency. The read falls 3 residues short of the CDR3 end, and the missing part is taken from the germline J gene. The V and J genes are TRBV7-8 and TRBJ2-3, with D uncertain. The CDR3 extends over 12 amino acids. Germline-derived CDR1 and CDR2 are SGHVS and FQNEAQ. Trimming took off 3 bases at V and 2 bases at J, with 3 bases between the two ends. Incomplete CDR3 DNA: TGTGCCAGCAGCTTTTACACAGATACG. Its protein is CASSFYTDT. The entire CDR3 protein is CASSFYTDTQYF.

In regard to this clone: The read terminates 3 residues before the CDR3 end, so the remaining end is supplied by the germline J gene. This chain uses TRBV10-1 with TRBJ1-1; D is unresolved. Germline values: CDR1 WNHNN, CDR2 SYGVQD (reference sequence). V was pared by 6 bases and J by 0 bases, with 2 bases between. This CDR3 has 11 amino acids. The CDR3 bases that were read are TGCGCCAGCAGCATGAACACTGAA. Encoded protein: CASSMNTE. The CDR3 in its entirety is CASSMNTEAFF.

On this clone itself: With the read ending 3 residues before the CDR3 end, the germline J gene is used to fill in that end. This sequence joins TRBV5-4 and TRBJ2-5; 7 bases agree with TRBD2. The CDR3 consists of 13 residues. Losses at the gene ends were 4 bases for V and 4 bases for J; bases not matched to a gene: 4. The germline V gene has CDR1 SGHNT and CDR2 YYREEE (reference sequence). The CDR3 sequence is CASSNWGGETQYF. CDR3 DNA (partial): TGTGCCAGCAGCAATTGGGGGGGAGAGACC.